Listed here are 28 T cell receptor beta chains from one sample, sequenced in a study of T cell repertoires in cytomegalovirus infection (dated by TCRdb to between 2018 and 2020). Sequenced using an Illumina HiSeq 1500. In-frame beta chains were kept once TCRdb had trimmed the public reads at Q25 with fastp and called clones with MiXCR. Each CDR3 protein appears once, grouped with its most common genes and DNA. This sample holds around 450,000 distinct CDR3 sequences; about 33% were observed only once. The top ten clonotypes cover 12% to 15% of the sample. Material: PBMCs. The receptor source for this set is a human donor in good health (CMV status not recorded). Some clones in this sample may be carry-over from other donors' samples.

The chain links TRBV5-6 to TRBJ1-5; no clear D. The CDR3 length is 15 residues. V lost 7 bases and J 9 bases, leaving 23 bases between the germline ends. Germline V gives CDR1 SGHDT, CDR2 YYEEEE. The DNA of the CDR3 is TGTGCCAGCGGAATAAAGGGAGTCACTTATTGGCCCCAGCATTTT. It codes for CASGIKGVTYWPQHF.

V gene TRBV5-1 combines with J gene TRBJ2-4, with 9 bases aligning to TRBD2. This CDR3 comprises 16 residues. Losses at the gene ends were 5 bases for V and 4 bases for J; bases not matched to a gene: 10. Looked up from germline, CDR1 is SGHRS and CDR2 is YFSETQ. The CDR3 protein is CASSGGGGGLKNIQYF. CDR3 nucleotide sequence: TGCGCCAGCAGTGGAGGCGGGGGGGGCTTAAAAAACATTCAGTACTTC.

CDR3 coding DNA: TGTGCCAGCAGCTTAGTTGGGAGCCCCACAGATACGCAGTATTTT. This encodes CASSLVGSPTDTQYF. The chain combines TRBV7-9 with TRBJ2-3; tentative D call: TRBD2 (5 bases). V shed 1 base and J shed 2 bases, with 10 bases lying between them. Germline loops: CDR1 SEHNR, CDR2 FQNEAQ (reference sequence). The CDR3 is made up of 15 amino acids.

The V call is TRBV5-6, the J call TRBJ2-3; no clear D. CDR3 size: 14 residues. Germline loops: CDR1 SGHDT, CDR2 YYEEEE. Between the trimmed V and J ends, which lost 0 bases and 1 base, there was a span of 6 bases. In DNA form, the CDR3 reads TGTGCCAGCAGCTTGGTTGGGCGCACAGATACGCAGTATTTT. It encodes CASSLVGRTDTQYF.

Note on this clonotype: Since a much larger clone is just one base distant, this may be a read error. V usage is TRBV7-2 and J usage is TRBJ2-7; the D is unclear. This CDR3 spans 13 amino acids. V lost 2 bases to trimming and J lost 9 bases, with 14 bases between them. Germline CDR1 and CDR2: SGHTA and FQGNSA. The CDR3 bases are TGTGCCAGCAGCTTATCAAGGCTCCACGCGCAGTACTTC. Residues: CASSLSRLHAQYF.

The DNA for the CDR3 is TGTGCCAGCAGGAAAGGACAGGGGGCTGAAGCTTTCTTT. Residues: CASRKGQGAEAFF. The chain joins TRBV7-9 to TRBJ1-1; 10 bases agree with TRBD1. V dropped 6 bases and J dropped 6; count of bases not matched to a gene: 4. The CDR3 runs 13 residues. Germline assignment: CDR1 SEHNR and CDR2 FQNEAQ (reference sequence). Variable domain in full (rest from reference TRBV7-9 and TRBJ1-1): DTGVSQNPRHKITKRGQNVTFRCDPISEHNRLYWYRQTLGQGPEFLTYFQNEAQLEKSRLLSDRFSAERPKGSFSTLEIQRTEQGDSAMYLCASRKGQGAEAFFGQGTRLTVV.

The rearrangement joins TRBV3-1 to TRBJ2-7; D gene unclear. The CDR3 runs to 13 residues. With 4 bases removed from V and 6 bases from J, the gap between germline ends came to 13 bases. Germline values: CDR1 LGHDT, CDR2 YNNKEL (reference sequence). The CDR3 loop reads CASSLLNTGEQYF. CDR3 bases: TGTGCCAGCAGCCTTCTCAATACGGGCGAGCAGTACTTC.

The chain couples TRBV4-1 to TRBJ2-7; either TRBD1 or TRBD2 may supply D (5 bases each). The germline CDR1 and CDR2 sequences are MGHRA and YSYEKL. V shed 0 bases and J shed 1 base, with 16 bases lying between them. The CDR3 runs to 17 residues. CDR3 amino acids: CASSQDRWGFSSYEQYF. The CDR3 DNA reads TGCGCCAGCAGCCAAGACCGCTGGGGGTTTAGTTCCTACGAGCAGTACTTC.

This sequence joins TRBV18 and TRBJ1-5, with TRBD1 matching over 8 bases. The V gene's germline CDR1 is KGHSH and CDR2 LQKENI. The CDR3 sequence is 14 residues long. The V gene end was trimmed by 8 bases and the J gene end by 7 bases; junction bases not matched to a gene: 10. The CDR3 protein is CASRGSGGDQPQHF. CDR3 in DNA: TGTGCCAGCCGCGGATCAGGGGGCGACCAGCCCCAGCATTTT.

The rearrangement joins TRBV4-2 to TRBJ2-7; TRBD1 agrees at 10 bases. Germline CDR1 is LGHNA and CDR2 is YNFKEQ. This CDR3 has 17 amino acids. V lost 0 bases to trimming and J lost 6 bases; unmatched junction nucleotides: 11. In DNA, the CDR3 is TGTGCCAGCAGCCAAGAGGGGCGAGACAGGGGGCTTAGCGAGCAGTACTTC. Translating it yields CASSQEGRDRGLSEQYF.

This clonotype was observed a handful of times. This sequence joins TRBV29-1 and TRBJ2-4, with a tentative D call TRBD1 (6 bases). The CDR3 runs to 14 residues. Trimming stripped 4 bases from V and 8 bases from J, with 18 bases between. Germline CDR1 is SQVTM and CDR2 is ANQGSEA. The DNA for the CDR3 is TGCAGCGTTGCTGAGGGGACACCTCCGGACATTCAGTACTTC. This sequence encodes CSVAEGTPPDIQYF.

This clonotype was recorded a few times. The rearrangement links TRBV6-6 to TRBJ1-5, with a possible D match to TRBD1 (6 bases). Germline V lookup: CDR1 MNHNY, CDR2 SVGAGI (reference sequence). Trimming took off 5 bases at V and 1 base at J, with 15 bases between the two ends. CDR3 length: 16 residues. The CDR3 is CASSQMDSPSNQPQHF. The CDR3 coding sequence is TGTGCCAGCAGTCAGATGGACAGTCCCAGCAATCAGCCCCAGCATTTT.

This sequence joins TRBV11-2 and TRBJ1-2; D unclear. Deletions cut 5 bases from V and 4 bases from J, with 11 bases between. The CDR3 has 13 amino acids. The germline CDR1 and CDR2 sequences are SGHAT and FQNNGV. CDR3 DNA sequence: TGTGCCAGCAGCGGCCCGGGGTCCTATGGCTACACCTTC. Translated, it gives CASSGPGSYGYTF. Based on the CDR3 plus reference TRBV11-2 and TRBJ1-2, the full variable domain is EAGVAQSPRYKIIEKRQSVAFWCNPISGHATLYWYQQILGQGPKLLIQFQNNGVVDDSQLPKDRFSAERLKGVDSTLKIQPAKLEDSAVYLCASSGPGSYGYTFGSGTRLTVV.

This clonotype was recorded a few times. The chain employs TRBV7-6 and TRBJ2-1, with a tentative D call TRBD1 (6 bases). Trimming left V 1 base short and J 1 base short, with 23 bases between. Germline V gene data show CDR1 as SGHVS and CDR2 as FNYEAQ. CDR3 length: 20 amino acids. CDR3 amino acids: CASSLGDKQGSIGSYNEQFF. The CDR3 nucleotides read TGTGCCAGCAGCTTAGGCGATAAACAGGGAAGTATAGGGTCCTACAATGAGCAGTTCTTC.

The chain employs TRBV4-1 and TRBJ2-5; 8 nucleotides agree with TRBD1. J was trimmed by 2 bases and V by 3 bases; bases with no gene match: 14. Germline V gene lookup returns CDR1 MGHRA and CDR2 YSYEKL. The CDR3 spans 18 residues. The CDR3 bases are TGCGCCAGCAGCCAGGCTCGGACAGGGAGGACCGGACAAGAGACCCAGTACTTC. Translated, it gives CASSQARTGRTGQETQYF.

This chain uses TRBV12-3 or TRBV12-4 with TRBJ2-3; the D call may be TRBD1 or TRBD2 (6 bases each). This CDR3 region has 16 residues. The germline V and J ends were trimmed by 1 base and 1 base, with 12 bases remaining between them. CDR3 in amino acids: CASSLETGAGTDTQYF. The CDR3 DNA is TGTGCCAGCAGTTTAGAGACGGGGGCGGGCACAGATACGCAGTATTTT.

The chain recombines TRBV6-2 or TRBV6-3 with TRBJ2-3; D might be TRBD2 (6 bases). The CDR3 contains 14 residues. CDR1 MNHEY and CDR2 SVGEGT come from the germline V gene. V was pared by 6 bases and J by 0 bases, with 10 bases between. The CDR3 is CASRGLTSTDTQYF. CDR3 sequence (DNA): TGTGCCAGCAGGGGACTTACTAGCACAGATACGCAGTATTTT.

In this sample, this clonotype turned up a few times. The rearrangement uses TRBV2 and TRBJ2-7; 7 bases match TRBD2. V shed 10 bases and J 0 bases; nucleotides not matched to a gene: 3. Germline V gene data show CDR1 as SNHLY and CDR2 as FYNNEI. The CDR3 extends over 12 amino acids. The CDR3 nucleotides are TGTGCCATCCAGCGGGACTCCTACGAGCAGTACTTC. Translation gives CAIQRDSYEQYF.

The chain is built from TRBV5-1 and TRBJ1-3, with 7 bases matching TRBD1. V lost 4 bases, J lost 1 base, and 8 bases stayed unmatched. This CDR3 has 16 amino acids. Germline V gene data show CDR1 as SGHRS and CDR2 as YFSETQ. Here the CDR3 reads CASSLGDSLSGNTIYF. The CDR3 nucleotides read TGCGCCAGCAGCCTCGGGGACAGTCTTTCTGGAAACACCATATATTTT.

This clonotype was counted between two and nine times. The chain links TRBV9 to TRBJ1-1; tentative D call: TRBD1 (5 bases). Looked up from germline, CDR1 is SGDLS and CDR2 is YYNGEE. Trimming shortened V by 0 bases and J by 5 bases, and 14 bases separated the two germline ends. There are 15 residues in the CDR3. In DNA, the CDR3 is TGTGCCAGCAGCGTAGTTCAGGGAGTAGGGACTGAAGCTTTCTTT. Its protein product is CASSVVQGVGTEAFF.

The chain uses TRBV4-2 and TRBJ1-4; D not certain. CDR1 is LGHNA, CDR2 YNFKEQ, per germline. The V gene lost 2 bases and the J gene lost 3 bases, with 19 bases spanning the gap. The CDR3 contains 18 residues. CDR3 coding DNA: TGTGCCAGCAGCCAATTTAGAAGGGAGGCTCGGCCTAATGAAAAACTGTTTTTT. Amino acids: CASSQFRREARPNEKLFF.

In DNA, the CDR3 is TGTGCCAGCAGTACCGACTCACCGCGGGGACTAGCGGGGGCATGGGGCCCCACAGATACGCAGTATTTT. It is translated as CASSTDSPRGLAGAWGPTDTQYF. The chain employs TRBV7-9 and TRBJ2-3, with 14 positions matching TRBD2. Germline trimming cut 6 bases from V and 2 bases from J; bases unmatched to any gene: 25. Germline V gene data show CDR1 as SEHNR and CDR2 as FQNEAQ (reference sequence). The CDR3 has 23 amino acids.

The table lists this clonotype with many counts. The rearrangement links TRBV7-2 to TRBJ2-7; tentatively, D is TRBD1 (6 bases). This CDR3 is 14 amino acids long. Trimming removed 4 bases from V and 2 bases from J, with 12 bases in between. Germline lookup yields CDR1 SGHTA and CDR2 FQGNSA. In nucleotides, the CDR3 is TGTGCCAGCAGCTGGACAGTTAAAACCTACGAGCAGTACTTC. The encoded protein is CASSWTVKTYEQYF.

This clonotype was seen more than once but under ten times. The V and J genes are TRBV12-3 or TRBV12-4 and TRBJ1-5, with TRBD1 matching 8 bases. The CDR3 runs 17 residues. V dropped 0 bases and J dropped 5; count of bases not matched to a gene: 9. The CDR3 bases are TGTGCCAGCAGTTTAGCTGGGGTACAGGGGGGCGATCAGCCCCAGCATTTT. Its translation is CASSLAGVQGGDQPQHF.

This clonotype has only a few counts. The rearrangement joins TRBV11-2 to TRBJ2-1, with 15 nucleotides matching TRBD2. Germline V CDR1 and CDR2: SGHAT, FQNNGV. V gave up 5 bases and J gave up 0 bases; unmatched junction bases: 17. CDR3 length: 22 amino acids. In DNA, the CDR3 is TGTGCCAGCAGCCGCCTCGGGCTCCCGGGACTAGCGGGGGGATACTCCTACAATGAGCAGTTCTTC. Its protein is CASSRLGLPGLAGGYSYNEQFF. Using reference TRBV11-2 and TRBJ2-1 for the parts outside the CDR3, the full variable domain is EAGVAQSPRYKIIEKRQSVAFWCNPISGHATLYWYQQILGQGPKLLIQFQNNGVVDDSQLPKDRFSAERLKGVDSTLKIQPAKLEDSAVYLCASSRLGLPGLAGGYSYNEQFFGPGTRLTVL.

This rearrangement joins TRBV6-5 to TRBJ2-7; TRBD1 aligns across 9 bases. Per the germline V gene, CDR1 is MNHEY and CDR2 is SVGAGI. The CDR3 length is 14 residues. V was clipped by 7 bases and J by 4 bases; unmatched bases: 8. The CDR3 protein is CASTPGQGPYEQYF. In nucleotides, the CDR3 is TGTGCCAGCACCCCGGGACAGGGCCCGTACGAGCAGTACTTC.

Points on this clonotype: The junction departs from germline at one end; a sequencing error may be responsible. V gene TRBV19 combines with J gene TRBJ2-1; 7 bases are a match to TRBD1. CDR3 length: 15 amino acids. CDR1 and CDR2 from the germline V gene are LNHDA and SQIVND (reference sequence). CDR3 in DNA: TGTCCCAGTAGTGGTCGGGACAGAGACTACAATGAGCAGTTCTTC. Protein: CPSSGRDRDYNEQFF.

As concerns this clonotype: At one boundary the junction diverges from the germline segment, which might be a read error. This chain links TRBV14 with TRBJ1-2; maybe TRBD1 (5 bases). The CDR3 contains 13 residues. The germline gives CDR1 SGHDN, CDR2 FVKESK. CDR3 amino acids: CASSPQANYGYAF. The CDR3 DNA is TGTGCCAGCAGCCCACAGGCTAACTATGGCTACGCCTTC. The full variable domain, in which reference TRBV14 and TRBJ1-2 provide the parts outside the CDR3, is EAGVTQFPSHSVIEKGQTVTLRCDPISGHDNLYWYRRVMGKEIKFLLHFVKESKQDESGMPNNRFLAERTGGTYSTLKVQPAELEDSGVYFCASSPQANYGYAFGSGTRLTVV.